Listed below are T cell receptor beta chains from one sample, sequenced in a study of molecular identifiers for immune sequencing clone quantification. TCRdb ran MiXCR on the PCR reads and lists one entry per CDR3 protein. The table lists some 590,000 distinct CDR3 sequences, roughly 23% of them singletons. Sequencing input: naive CD8+ T cells from blood, with Jurkat cell RNA spiked in. Receptors originate from a human donor in good health. Some libraries in this study had Jurkat cell RNA spiked in. Each CDR3 is given with its conserved first and last residue. Fields, in order: D gene, J gene, clone size, V gene, CDR3 DNA, CDR3 protein. D genes are given only for firm matches. The size entry is marked missing in some rows and otherwise reads once, few, many or a size class.

d_call: TRBD1; j_call: TRBJ1-1; clone_size: few; v_call: TRBV27; cdr3_nt: TGTGCCAGCAGTTTAGCAGGGGGCAGGATAGCGGGCACTGAAGCTTTCTTT; cdr3_aa: CASSLAGGRIAGTEAFF
d_call: TRBD1; j_call: TRBJ1-5; clone_size: -; v_call: TRBV6-2/TRBV6-3; cdr3_nt: TGTGCCACCAAGATTGACAGGGGGCAACAGCCCCAGCATTTT; cdr3_aa: CATKIDRGQQPQHF
d_call: -; j_call: TRBJ1-1; clone_size: -; v_call: TRBV4-1; cdr3_nt: TGCGCCAGCAGCCAAGAGCGACCAGGGGAGTTCTTGAACACTGAAGCTTTCTTT; cdr3_aa: CASSQERPGEFLNTEAFF
d_call: -; j_call: TRBJ1-1; clone_size: -; v_call: TRBV30; cdr3_nt: TGTGCCTGGAGTACCGGGGTGACTGAAGCTTTCTTT; cdr3_aa: CAWSTGVTEAFF
d_call: TRBD1; j_call: TRBJ2-2; clone_size: -; v_call: TRBV6-2/TRBV6-3; cdr3_nt: TGTGCCAGCAGTTTGCCGGACAGGCTAAACACCGGGGAGCTGTTTTTT; cdr3_aa: CASSLPDRLNTGELFF
d_call: -; j_call: TRBJ2-3; clone_size: few; v_call: TRBV10-3; cdr3_nt: TGTGCCATCAGTGACCTACAGGGTACCCTTATAGATACGCAGTATTTT; cdr3_aa: CAISDLQGTLIDTQYF
d_call: -; j_call: TRBJ1-6; clone_size: few; v_call: TRBV4-3; cdr3_nt: TGCGCCAGCAGCCAAGAGGGTATTGATTATAATTCACCCCTCCACTTT; cdr3_aa: CASSQEGIDYNSPLHF
d_call: -; j_call: TRBJ2-3; clone_size: many; v_call: TRBV24-1; cdr3_nt: TGTGCCACCAAGCTTAGCGGTTCCACAGATACGCAGTATTTT; cdr3_aa: CATKLSGSTDTQYF
d_call: -; j_call: TRBJ2-7; clone_size: many; v_call: TRBV11-2; cdr3_nt: TGTGCCAGCAGCTTGTCCAGGAGCTACGAGCAGTACTTC; cdr3_aa: CASSLSRSYEQYF
d_call: TRBD2; j_call: TRBJ2-7; clone_size: -; v_call: TRBV7-9; cdr3_nt: TGTGCCAGCAGCCGCGGACTAGCGGAGTTCTACGAGCAGTACTTC; cdr3_aa: CASSRGLAEFYEQYF
d_call: -; j_call: TRBJ2-3; clone_size: few; v_call: TRBV2; cdr3_nt: TGTGCCAGCAGTCCGGGACACTTCACAGATACGCAGTATTTT; cdr3_aa: CASSPGHFTDTQYF
d_call: -; j_call: TRBJ1-1; clone_size: -; v_call: TRBV10-3; cdr3_nt: TGTGCCATCAGTGAAGCCAGCAAGATCACTGAAGCTTTCTTT; cdr3_aa: CAISEASKITEAFF
d_call: -; j_call: TRBJ1-1; clone_size: many; v_call: TRBV20-1; cdr3_nt: TGCAGTGCTAGAGATTTCAGGGCGGTGAACACTGAAGCTTTCTTT; cdr3_aa: CSARDFRAVNTEAFF
d_call: -; j_call: TRBJ2-7; clone_size: once; v_call: TRBV30; cdr3_nt: TGTGCCTGGAGTGTAACTTCCGCCACCTACGAGCAGTACTTC; cdr3_aa: CAWSVTSATYEQYF
d_call: TRBD2; j_call: TRBJ2-7; clone_size: many; v_call: TRBV20-1; cdr3_nt: TGCAGTGCCCCCCGCGGGACTAGCGGGGAGGAATTATACGAGCAGTACTTC; cdr3_aa: CSAPRGTSGEELYEQYF
d_call: -; j_call: TRBJ1-1; clone_size: many; v_call: TRBV30; cdr3_nt: TGTGCCTGGAGGAGCGTAGGGACTGAAGCTTTCTTT; cdr3_aa: CAWRSVGTEAFF
d_call: -; j_call: TRBJ2-7; clone_size: many; v_call: TRBV28; cdr3_nt: TGTGCCAGCAGTTTTCTGGGCTACGAGCAGTACTTC; cdr3_aa: CASSFLGYEQYF
d_call: TRBD2; j_call: TRBJ2-1; clone_size: -; v_call: TRBV5-4; cdr3_nt: TGTGCCAGCAGCTTATCCCTAGCGGGGGCTATATACAATGAGCAGTTCTTC; cdr3_aa: CASSLSLAGAIYNEQFF
d_call: TRBD1; j_call: TRBJ1-1; clone_size: -; v_call: TRBV12-3/TRBV12-4; cdr3_nt: TGTGCCAGCAGTTCCTACAGGGGTGCCACTGAAGCTTTCTTT; cdr3_aa: CASSSYRGATEAFF
d_call: -; j_call: TRBJ2-3; clone_size: -; v_call: TRBV18; cdr3_nt: TGTGCCAGCTCCGACCGGGGAGATACGCAGTATTTT; cdr3_aa: CASSDRGDTQYF
d_call: -; j_call: TRBJ2-7; clone_size: -; v_call: TRBV7-9; cdr3_nt: TGTGCCAGCAGCTTAATGGCGGGCAGGGGCTCCTACGAGCAGTACTTC; cdr3_aa: CASSLMAGRGSYEQYF
d_call: -; j_call: TRBJ1-1; clone_size: -; v_call: TRBV9; cdr3_nt: TGTGCCAGCAGCCCCCGTGGCCGGCCTGAAGCTTTCTTT; cdr3_aa: CASSPRGRPEAFF
d_call: TRBD1; j_call: TRBJ1-5; clone_size: many; v_call: TRBV7-9; cdr3_nt: TGTGCCAGCAGTCGCTCAACAGGGGGTCCTAATCAGCCCCAGCATTTT; cdr3_aa: CASSRSTGGPNQPQHF